This T cell receptor beta chain was retrieved from a study of T cell responses to AZD1222 COVID-19 vaccine (dated by TCRdb to the early 2020s). Context from the whole study: AZD1222 recipients with second doses at about 4 weeks or about 12 weeks were pooled, because spike-specific TCR depth and breadth did not differ between schedules. Enrollment into the trials was organized by age into subgroups of 18-55, 56-69 and 70-plus years, and those subgroups contained approximately 150, 30 and 60 TCR-sequenced participants, respectively. TCR sequencing covered roughly 230 trial participants: 207 given two doses of AZD1222 and 26 given two doses of MenACWY control vaccine. What the study reported, not specific to this receptor: After two AZD1222 doses, both the breadth and the depth of spike-specific TCRs were significantly higher than at day 0 and than in MenACWY recipients. Because no samples from the day 14 peak response were available, repertoires could be characterized only after the peak T cell response. The vaccine-associated CD4 TCRs covered the entire spike protein, and the dominant responses fell in regions 160-218 and 743-854. Conclusions about previously exposed vaccinees are limited because only five or six AZD1222 recipients were SARS-CoV-2 seropositive at baseline. Participants were mostly white British, with more females than males. The authors suggested clonal diversity may have been underestimated. In the small 56-69-year group, the increase in depth fell short of significance, most likely because of low power. Reportedly, almost half of the unique spike-specific TCRs recognized epitopes lying outside the regions that are mutated in the B.1.351 and B.1.1.7 variants.

The time point label, as the study defines it: baseline before first vaccination. Vaccinee samples came from UK trials COV001 and COV002, including a single-blind randomized controlled phase 2/3 trial of AZD1222 (ChAdOx1 nCoV-19) in healthy adults. For TCRbeta chain sequencing, PBMC samples from trial participants were taken at day 0 and at day 28 after the second dose. A word on this clone: The antigen it binds to is not known. No clone much larger than this one lies a single base away; base qualities are absent.

The CDR3 regions of human TCRbeta chains were analyzed by immunosequencing. The study's own analysis went as follows. Repertoire TCRs were matched against a reference library of SARS-CoV-2-specific TCRs generated with the MIRA antigen-specificity platform. Breadth meant the fraction of unique TCRs that were SARS-CoV-2-associated, whereas depth meant the fraction of total T cells that were SARS-CoV-2-associated. Using the MIRA data, every spike-specific TCR was mapped to the spike region that the TCR reacted to and assigned to either a CD4 or a CD8 class. Log10-transformed breadth and depth values were compared by one-way ANOVA with Sidak's multiple comparisons tests. TCRdb mirrors the immuneACCESS table, restricted to in-frame sequences. Some clones are absent from its copies; in checked studies, under half trace to an unresolved V gene, and the reason for the others is unknown. Clone size and the V and J calls come from that table; the DNA yielded D and trimming. The sample yields roughly 120,000 clones; around 85% were counted once. The ten biggest clones cover around 4.6% of the sample.

The cysteine opens and the phenylalanine closes a CDR3 of 14 amino acids. Solely the CDR3 DNA is kept, with 42 bases framed from the first base. Unmatched junction bases come to 6, with V trimmed by 4 bases and J by 7 bases. CDR1 and CDR2 (LGHDT, YNNKEL) derive from the germline V gene (reference sequence). The sequence came from an adult in good health. The chain joins TRBV3-1 (or the pseudogene TRBV3-2) to TRBJ2-7; TRBD1 agrees with 11 junctional bases. Sequencing used peripheral blood, obtained on day 0 of AZD1222 vaccination. This receptor has the CDR3 CASSLGQGAREQYF. The nucleotide sequence is given as TGTGCCAGCAGCCTAGGACAGGGGGCGCGAGAGCAGTACTTC.